This TCR beta chain was identified during a study of T cell responses to AZD1222 COVID-19 vaccine. General study points: Spike-wide coverage was observed for vaccine-associated CD4 TCRs, with dominant responses at 160-218 and 743-854. There were mostly white British donors and more females than males, and clonal diversity was possibly underestimated.

Regarding this clone: Its antigen remains unidentified.

Trimming pared 4 bases from V and 7 bases from J, leaving 10 bases between. There are 12 residues in the CDR3. Germline V lookup: CDR1 LGHNT, CDR2 FRNRAP. TCRdb's copy holds only in-frame clones and misses some; the assay was immunoSEQ multiplex PCR. The sample contains approximately 98,000 clones, about 86% of which appear only once. The sequence was collected from an adult in good health. The chain couples TRBV12-5 to TRBJ1-2, with unresolved D. The sequencing used peripheral blood, collected on day 0 of AZD1222 vaccination. The CDR3 sequence: CASGSPTAGYTF. For the CDR3, the DNA is TGTGCTAGTGGTTCGCCAACAGCTGGCTACACCTTC.